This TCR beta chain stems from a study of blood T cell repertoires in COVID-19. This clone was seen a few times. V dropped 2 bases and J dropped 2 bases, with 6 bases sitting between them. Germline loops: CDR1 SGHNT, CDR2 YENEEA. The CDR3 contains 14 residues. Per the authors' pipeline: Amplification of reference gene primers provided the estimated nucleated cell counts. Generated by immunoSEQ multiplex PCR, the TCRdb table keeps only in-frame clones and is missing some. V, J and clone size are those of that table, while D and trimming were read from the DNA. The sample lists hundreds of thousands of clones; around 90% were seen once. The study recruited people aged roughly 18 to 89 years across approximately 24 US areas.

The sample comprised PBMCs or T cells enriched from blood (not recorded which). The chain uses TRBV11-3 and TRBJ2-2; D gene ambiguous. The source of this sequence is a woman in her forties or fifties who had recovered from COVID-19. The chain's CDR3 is CASSLTTNTGELFF. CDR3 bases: TGTGCCAGCAGCTTAACTACAAACACCGGGGAGCTGTTTTTT.